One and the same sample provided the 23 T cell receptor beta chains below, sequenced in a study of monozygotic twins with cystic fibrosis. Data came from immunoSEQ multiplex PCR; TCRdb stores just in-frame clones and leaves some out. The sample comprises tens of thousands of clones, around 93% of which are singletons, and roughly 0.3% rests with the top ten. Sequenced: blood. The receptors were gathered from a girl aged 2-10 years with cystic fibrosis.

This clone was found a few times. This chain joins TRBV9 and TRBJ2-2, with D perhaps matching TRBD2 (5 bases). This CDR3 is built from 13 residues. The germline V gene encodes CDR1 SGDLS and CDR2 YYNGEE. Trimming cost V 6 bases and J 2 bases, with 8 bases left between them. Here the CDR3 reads CASTRLNTGELFF. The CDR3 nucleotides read TGTGCCAGCACCAGACTAAACACCGGGGAGCTGTTTTTT.

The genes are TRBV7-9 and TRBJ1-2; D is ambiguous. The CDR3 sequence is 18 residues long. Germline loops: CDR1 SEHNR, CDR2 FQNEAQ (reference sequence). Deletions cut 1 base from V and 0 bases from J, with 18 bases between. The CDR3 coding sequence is TGTGCCAGCAGCTTAGGGCTTGAGGTCACCACCGCTAACTATGGCTACACCTTC. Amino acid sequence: CASSLGLEVTTANYGYTF.

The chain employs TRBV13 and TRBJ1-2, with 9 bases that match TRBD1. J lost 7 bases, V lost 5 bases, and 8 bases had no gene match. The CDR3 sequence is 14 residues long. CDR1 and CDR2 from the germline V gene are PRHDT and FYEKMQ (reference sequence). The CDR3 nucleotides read TGTGCCAGCAGCAGCGGACAGGGGATCGGTGGCTACACCTTC. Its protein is CASSSGQGIGGYTF.

CDR3 in DNA: TGCGCCAGCAGCCAAGATATTTTCGCACGACAGGCCGATAACTATGGCTACACCTTC. Residues: CASSQDIFARQADNYGYTF. V usage is TRBV4-1 and J usage is TRBJ1-2, with a possible D match to TRBD1 (6 bases). V lost 0 bases and J lost 1, with 21 bases in between. This CDR3 region has 19 residues. Germline loops: CDR1 MGHRA, CDR2 YSYEKL.

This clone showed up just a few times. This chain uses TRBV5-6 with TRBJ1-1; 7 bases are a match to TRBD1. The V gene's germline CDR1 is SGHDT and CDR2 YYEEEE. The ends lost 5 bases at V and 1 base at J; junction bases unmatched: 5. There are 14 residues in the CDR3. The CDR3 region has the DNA TGTGCCAGCAGGACCGGGACAGCGAACACTGAAGCTTTCTTT. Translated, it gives CASRTGTANTEAFF.

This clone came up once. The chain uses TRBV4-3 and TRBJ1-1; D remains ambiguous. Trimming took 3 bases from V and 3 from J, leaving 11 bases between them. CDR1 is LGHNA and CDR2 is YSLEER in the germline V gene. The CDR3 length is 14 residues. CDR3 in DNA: TGCGCCAGCAGCCAGTACAGTGGGGACACTGAAGCTTTCTTT. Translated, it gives CASSQYSGDTEAFF.

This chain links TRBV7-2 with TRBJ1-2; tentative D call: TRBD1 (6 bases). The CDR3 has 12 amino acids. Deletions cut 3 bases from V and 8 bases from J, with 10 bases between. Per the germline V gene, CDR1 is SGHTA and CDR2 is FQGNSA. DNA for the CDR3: TGTGCCAGCAGCTTGTACAGGGACGGCTACACCTTC. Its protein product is CASSLYRDGYTF.

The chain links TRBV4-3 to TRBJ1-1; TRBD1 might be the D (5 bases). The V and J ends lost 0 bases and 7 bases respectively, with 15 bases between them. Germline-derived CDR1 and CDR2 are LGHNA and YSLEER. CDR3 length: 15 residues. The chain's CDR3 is CASSQEWQGSGEAFF. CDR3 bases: TGCGCCAGCAGCCAAGAATGGCAGGGAAGTGGTGAAGCTTTCTTT.

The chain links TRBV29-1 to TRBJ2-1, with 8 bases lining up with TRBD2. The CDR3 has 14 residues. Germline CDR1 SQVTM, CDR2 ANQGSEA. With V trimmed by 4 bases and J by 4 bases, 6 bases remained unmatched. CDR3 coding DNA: TGCAGCGTTGTTCTTAGCGGGAAATACAATGAGCAGTTCTTC. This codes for CSVVLSGKYNEQFF.

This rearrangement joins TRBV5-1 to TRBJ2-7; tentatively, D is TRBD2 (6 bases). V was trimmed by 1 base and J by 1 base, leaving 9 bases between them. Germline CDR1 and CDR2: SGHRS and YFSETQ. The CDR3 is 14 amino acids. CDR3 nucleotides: TGCGCCAGCAGCTTGACGGGGGATTCCTACGAGCAGTACTTC. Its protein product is CASSLTGDSYEQYF.

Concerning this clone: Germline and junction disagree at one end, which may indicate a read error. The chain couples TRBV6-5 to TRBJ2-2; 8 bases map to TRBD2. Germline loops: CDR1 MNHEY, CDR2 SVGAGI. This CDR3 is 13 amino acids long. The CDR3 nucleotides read TGCCCAGACCCGGGACTAGGCACCGGGGAGCTGTTTTTT. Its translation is CPDPGLGTGELFF.

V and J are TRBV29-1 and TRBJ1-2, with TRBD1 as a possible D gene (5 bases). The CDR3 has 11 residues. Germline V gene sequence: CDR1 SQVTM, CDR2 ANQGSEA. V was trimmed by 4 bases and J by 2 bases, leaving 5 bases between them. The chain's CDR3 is CSVGGNYGYTF. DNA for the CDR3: TGCAGCGTTGGGGGCAACTATGGCTACACCTTC. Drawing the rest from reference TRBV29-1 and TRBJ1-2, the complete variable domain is SAVISQKPSRDICQRGTSLTIQCQVDSQVTMMFWYRQQPGQSLTLIATANQGSEATYESGFVIDKFPISRPNLTFSTLTVSNMSPEDSSIYLCSVGGNYGYTFGSGTRLTVV.

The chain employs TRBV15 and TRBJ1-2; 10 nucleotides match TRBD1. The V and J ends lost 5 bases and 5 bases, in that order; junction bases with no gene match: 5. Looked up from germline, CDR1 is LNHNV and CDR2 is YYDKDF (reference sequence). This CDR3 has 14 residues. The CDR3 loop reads CATSGDRGRYGYTF. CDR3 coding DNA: TGTGCCACCAGCGGGGACAGGGGAAGGTATGGCTACACCTTC. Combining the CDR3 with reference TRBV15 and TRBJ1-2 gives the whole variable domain DAMVIQNPRYQVTQFGKPVTLSCSQTLNHNVMYWYQQKSSQAPKLLFHYYDKDFNNEADTPDNFQSRRPNTSFCFLDIRSPGLGDTAMYLCATSGDRGRYGYTFGSGTRLTVV.

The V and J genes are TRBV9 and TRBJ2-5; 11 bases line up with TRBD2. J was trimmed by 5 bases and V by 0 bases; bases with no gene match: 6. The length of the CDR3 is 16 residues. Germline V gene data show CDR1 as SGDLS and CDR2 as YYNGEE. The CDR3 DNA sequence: TGTGCCAGCAGCGTAGGCCTAGCGGGGGGCGTGGAGACCCAGTACTTC. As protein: CASSVGLAGGVETQYF.

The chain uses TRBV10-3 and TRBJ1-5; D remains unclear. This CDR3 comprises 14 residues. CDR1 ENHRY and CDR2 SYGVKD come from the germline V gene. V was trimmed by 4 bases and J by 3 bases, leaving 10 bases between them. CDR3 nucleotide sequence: TGTGCCATCAGTGTTTACGGAGACAATCAGCCCCAGCATTTT. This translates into CAISVYGDNQPQHF.

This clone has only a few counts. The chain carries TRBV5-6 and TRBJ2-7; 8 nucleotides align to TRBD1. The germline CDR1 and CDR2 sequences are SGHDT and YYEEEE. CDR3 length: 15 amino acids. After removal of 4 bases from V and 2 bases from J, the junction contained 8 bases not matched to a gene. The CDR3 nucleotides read TGTGCCAGCAGCCTGGTGGACAGGGCGCCCTACGAGCAGTACTTC. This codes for CASSLVDRAPYEQYF.

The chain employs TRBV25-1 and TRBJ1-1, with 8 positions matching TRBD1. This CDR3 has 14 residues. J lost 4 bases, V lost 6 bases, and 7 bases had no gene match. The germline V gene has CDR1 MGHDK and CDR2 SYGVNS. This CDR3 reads CASREDRVGTEAFF. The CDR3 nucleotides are TGTGCCAGCAGGGAGGACAGGGTTGGCACTGAAGCTTTCTTT.

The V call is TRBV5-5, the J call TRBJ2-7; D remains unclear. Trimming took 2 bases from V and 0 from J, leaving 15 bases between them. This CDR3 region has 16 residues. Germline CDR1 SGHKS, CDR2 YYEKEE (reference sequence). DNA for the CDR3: TGTGCCAGCAGCTTTCTCGTCAGCCTTCTCTCCTACGAGCAGTACTTC. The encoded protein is CASSFLVSLLSYEQYF.

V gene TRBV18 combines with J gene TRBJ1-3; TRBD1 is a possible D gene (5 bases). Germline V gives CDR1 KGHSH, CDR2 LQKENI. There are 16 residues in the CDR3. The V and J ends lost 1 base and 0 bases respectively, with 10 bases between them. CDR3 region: CASSPLQGASGNTIYF. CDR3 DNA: TGTGCCAGCTCACCACTCCAGGGTGCCTCTGGAAACACCATATATTTT.

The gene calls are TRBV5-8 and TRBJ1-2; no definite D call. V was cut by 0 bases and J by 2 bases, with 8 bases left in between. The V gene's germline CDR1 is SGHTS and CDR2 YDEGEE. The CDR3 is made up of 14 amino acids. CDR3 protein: CASSLAPSNYGYTF. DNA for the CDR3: TGTGCCAGCAGCTTGGCCCCGTCAAACTATGGCTACACCTTC.

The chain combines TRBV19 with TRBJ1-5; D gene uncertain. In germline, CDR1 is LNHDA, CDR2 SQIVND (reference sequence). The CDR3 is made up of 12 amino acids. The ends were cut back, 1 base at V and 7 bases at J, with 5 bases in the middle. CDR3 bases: TGTGCCAGTAGTATAGCACCACAGCCCCAGCATTTT. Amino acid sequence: CASSIAPQPQHF.

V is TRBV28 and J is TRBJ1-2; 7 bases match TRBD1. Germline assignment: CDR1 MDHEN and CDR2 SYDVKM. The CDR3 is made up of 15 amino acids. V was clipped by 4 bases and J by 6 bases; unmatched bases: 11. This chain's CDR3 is CASSSIQGWVDGYTF. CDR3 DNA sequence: TGTGCCAGCAGTTCCATACAGGGGTGGGTTGATGGCTACACCTTC.

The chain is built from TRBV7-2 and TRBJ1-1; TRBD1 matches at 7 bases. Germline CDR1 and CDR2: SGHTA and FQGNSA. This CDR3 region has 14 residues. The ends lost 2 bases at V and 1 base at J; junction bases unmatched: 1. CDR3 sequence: CASSLQGGNTEAFF. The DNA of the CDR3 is TGTGCCAGCAGCTTACAGGGGGGGAACACTGAAGCTTTCTTT.